One sample yielded the 19 T cell receptor beta chains listed below, sequenced in a study of T cell changes during pregnancy in multiple sclerosis. Sequencing was performed with immunoSEQ multiplex PCR; in TCRdb, only in-frame clones are kept and a portion is missing. The sample has 84,000 or so clones, over 90% seen once; the top ten hold more than 2%. Sequencing was performed on peripheral blood, taken in the third trimester of pregnancy. These receptors all stem from a female donor with multiple sclerosis, enrolled in a pregnancy study.

The rearrangement joins TRBV5-8 to TRBJ1-2; tentative D call: TRBD1 (5 bases). V lost 5 bases to trimming and J lost 1 base, with 12 bases between them. Germline CDR1 SGHTS, CDR2 YDEGEE. This CDR3 region has 14 residues. Here the CDR3 DNA reads TGTGCCAGCAGGCAGGGAGGTCGTAACTATGGCTACACCTTC. This codes for CASRQGGRNYGYTF.

This chain uses TRBV10-3 with TRBJ2-7; 10 bases align to TRBD2. The V gene end was trimmed by 6 bases and the J gene end by 5 bases; junction bases not matched to a gene: 16. Germline CDR1 and CDR2: ENHRY and SYGVKD. The CDR3 extends over 17 amino acids. CDR3 region: CAIRTSLGLAGDHEQYF. The DNA of the CDR3 is TGTGCCATCAGGACCTCCTTGGGGCTAGCGGGGGATCACGAGCAGTACTTC.

The count of this clone is one. V usage is TRBV9 and J usage is TRBJ1-5; D remains ambiguous. CDR1 and CDR2 from the germline V gene are SGDLS and YYNGEE. The CDR3 runs to 15 residues. The V end lost 0 bases, the J end lost 0 bases, and 7 bases lay between the germline ends. DNA of the CDR3: TGTGCCAGCAGCGTAGACGGAGATAGCAATCAGCCCCAGCATTTT. Translation gives CASSVDGDSNQPQHF.

This chain connects TRBV19 to TRBJ2-5, with a weak D call TRBD1 (6 bases). The V end was cut by 1 base, the J end by 5 bases, with 26 bases between. The germline CDR1 and CDR2 sequences are LNHDA and SQIVND (reference sequence). The CDR3 length is 19 residues. CDR3: CASSIAGIPNSGTMETQYF. The CDR3 bases are TGTGCCAGTAGTATAGCGGGAATTCCAAACTCCGGGACAATGGAGACCCAGTACTTC.

V usage is TRBV6-6 and J usage is TRBJ1-2, with TRBD1 as a possible D gene (6 bases). Germline assignment: CDR1 MNHNY and CDR2 SVGAGI (reference sequence). The CDR3 length is 15 residues. Trimming left V 5 bases short and J 0 bases short, with 13 bases between. The chain's CDR3 is CASSGNRVTNYGYTF. The CDR3, as DNA: TGTGCCAGCAGTGGAAACAGGGTCACTAACTATGGCTACACCTTC.

This clone was picked up a small number of times. The chain carries TRBV6-5 and TRBJ2-3; 9 nucleotides agree with TRBD2. The V gene's germline CDR1 is MNHEY and CDR2 SVGAGI. CDR3 length equals 16 residues. The J segment lost 2 bases and the V segment lost 1 base, leaving 4 bases of the junction unmatched. In nucleotides, the CDR3 is TGTGCCAGCAGTTACTTGGCGGGGGGGGCCACAGATACGCAGTATTTT. Translated: CASSYLAGGATDTQYF.

The chain combines TRBV29-1 with TRBJ2-7, with D possibly matching TRBD1 (5 bases). The germline gives CDR1 SQVTM, CDR2 ANQGSEA. V dropped 4 bases and J dropped 2 bases, with 6 bases sitting between them. The CDR3 has 11 residues. CDR3 in DNA: TGCAGCGTTGGACAGACCTACGAGCAGTACTTC. This gives the protein CSVGQTYEQYF.

The chain has TRBV5-5 and TRBJ2-7; D perhaps matches TRBD1 (7 bases). Trimming shortened V by 0 bases and J by 1 base, and 17 bases separated the two germline ends. The CDR3 length is 17 residues. CDR1 and CDR2 from the germline V gene are SGHKS and YYEKEE (reference sequence). The CDR3 region has the DNA TGTGCCAGCAGCTTGGAAAAGACAGGGAGGTGGTCCTACGAGCAGTACTTC. Residues: CASSLEKTGRWSYEQYF.

CDR3 coding DNA: TGTGCCAGCAGCTTAGCGGGGGGGCCGGATGAGCAGTTCTTC. The encoded protein is CASSLAGGPDEQFF. The chain has TRBV5-4 and TRBJ2-1; 10 bases map to TRBD2. Germline V CDR1 and CDR2: SGHNT, YYREEE (reference sequence). The J segment lost 8 bases and the V segment lost 2 bases, leaving 4 bases of the junction unmatched. The CDR3 consists of 14 residues. The full variable domain, its missing parts supplied by reference TRBV5-4 and TRBJ2-1, is ETGVTQSPTHLIKTRGQQVTLRCSSQSGHNTVSWYQQALGQGPQFIFQYYREEENGRGNFPPRFSGLQFPNYSSELNVNALELDDSALYLCASSLAGGPDEQFFGPGTRLTVL.

V gene TRBV5-8 combines with J gene TRBJ1-2, with 8 bases fitting TRBD1. Germline CDR1 reads SGHTS; CDR2 reads YDEGEE. This CDR3 has 14 amino acids. V gave up 4 bases and J gave up 4 bases; unmatched junction bases: 6. DNA of the CDR3: TGTGCCAGCAGCCGGGGACAGGAAGGCTATGGCTACACCTTC. Translation gives CASSRGQEGYGYTF. Full variable domain (outside the CDR3, taken from reference TRBV5-8 and TRBJ1-2): EAGVTQSPTHLIKTRGQQATLRCSPISGHTSVYWYQQALGLGLQFLLWYDEGEERNRGNFPPRFSGRQFPNYSSELNVNALELEDSALYLCASSRGQEGYGYTFGSGTRLTVV.

V and J are TRBV2 and TRBJ2-2; the D is unclear. The CDR3 totals 15 residues. V dropped 7 bases and J dropped 1 base, with 13 bases sitting between them. Per germline, CDR1 SNHLY and CDR2 FYNNEI. The CDR3 protein is CASKSGTMNTGELFF. Here the CDR3 DNA reads TGTGCCAGCAAAAGTGGCACGATGAACACCGGGGAGCTGTTTTTT.

This clone was seen only once. This chain uses TRBV15 with TRBJ1-5; TRBD1 might be the D (5 bases). Per germline, CDR1 LNHNV and CDR2 YYDKDF (reference sequence). Between the trimmed V and J ends, which lost 2 bases and 4 bases, there was a span of 21 bases. The CDR3 consists of 18 residues. The CDR3 reads CATSRQKSKGFHNQPQHF. Here the CDR3 DNA reads TGTGCCACCAGCAGACAGAAGAGTAAGGGGTTCCATAATCAGCCCCAGCATTTT.

The chain employs TRBV29-1 and TRBJ1-2, with 11 positions matching TRBD1. There are 14 residues in the CDR3. Germline V gene lookup returns CDR1 SQVTM and CDR2 ANQGSEA. Unmatched junction bases numbered 11, after V lost 6 bases and J lost 8 bases. The CDR3 spells CSVGNRDRGGGYTF. CDR3 bases: TGCAGCGTAGGCAACCGGGACAGGGGGGGCGGCTACACCTTC.

The rearrangement joins TRBV6-1 to TRBJ1-4; no firm D call. The CDR3 extends over 15 amino acids. Trimming cost V 6 bases and J 8 bases, with 19 bases left between them. Germline values: CDR1 MNHNS, CDR2 SASEGT. CDR3 nucleotide sequence: TGTGCCAGCAGGATCTGGACTCCCGTCGGAGAAAAACTGTTTTTT. This codes for CASRIWTPVGEKLFF.

V is TRBV2 and J is TRBJ2-7; TRBD2 might be the D (5 bases). Trimming removed 7 bases at V and 1 base at J, with 14 bases between. The CDR3 totals 14 residues. The V gene's germline CDR1 is SNHLY and CDR2 FYNNEI. The CDR3, as DNA: TGTGCCAGCAAGGGCGGGCCAACGTCCTACGAGCAGTACTTC. As protein: CASKGGPTSYEQYF.

The rearrangement joins TRBV15 to TRBJ2-4, with a tentative D call TRBD2 (5 bases). The CDR3 is 15 residues long. CDR1 and CDR2 from the germline V gene are LNHNV and YYDKDF (reference sequence). Trimming left V 5 bases short and J 1 base short, with 12 bases between. CDR3 residues: CATSAAGSAKNIQYF. Written as DNA, the CDR3 is TGTGCCACCAGCGCGGCGGGTAGTGCCAAAAACATTCAGTACTTC.

Written as DNA, the CDR3 is TGCAGCGTTGTAAGGACAGGCAGATTCAATGAGCAGTTCTTC. Its translation: CSVVRTGRFNEQFF. V gene TRBV29-1 combines with J gene TRBJ2-1; 7 bases fit TRBD1. The CDR3 runs 14 residues. CDR1 is SQVTM and CDR2 is ANQGSEA in the germline V gene. J was trimmed by 6 bases and V by 4 bases; bases with no gene match: 9.

The chain uses TRBV9 and TRBJ1-5; 8 positions match TRBD1. The J segment lost 7 bases and the V segment lost 0 bases, leaving 6 bases of the junction unmatched. Per germline, CDR1 SGDLS and CDR2 YYNGEE. The CDR3 is 15 residues long. The CDR3 coding sequence is TGTGCCAGCAGCGTAGGTTCAGGGGGCGGACAGCCCCAGCATTTT. Protein sequence: CASSVGSGGGQPQHF.

V is TRBV7-6 and J is TRBJ2-1, with D perhaps matching TRBD2 (6 bases). Deletions cut 2 bases from V and 4 bases from J, with 9 bases between. The CDR3 consists of 14 residues. The germline CDR1 and CDR2 sequences are SGHVS and FNYEAQ. This CDR3 reads CASSLLAGYNEQFF. The CDR3 DNA reads as TGTGCCAGCAGCTTACTTGCGGGGTACAATGAGCAGTTCTTC.